Detailed here is one T cell receptor (beta chain). This entry comes from a study of shared clonotypes between healthy human individuals. CDR1 is SGHVS, CDR2 FQNEAQ, per germline. The CDR3 has 16 amino acids. V lost 5 bases, J lost 7 bases, and 21 bases lay in between. At the deep level, the assay was run. Measured with immunoSEQ multiplex PCR; TCRdb has only the in-frame clones, and not every one. The table lists fewer than 600,000 clones, about four fifths of them singletons. The chain couples TRBV7-8 to TRBJ2-1; tentatively, D is TRBD2 (6 bases). The source material was PBMCs. This sequence originates from a woman in her 40s in good health. Some clones in this sample may be carry-over from other donors' samples. The DNA of the CDR3 is TGTGCCAGCAGCGCGACCCGGGAGAGGGGAAGGAATGAGCAGTTCTTC. Translating it yields CASSATRERGRNEQFF.